These 12 T cell receptor beta chains came from one sample sequenced in a study of blood T cell repertoires in COVID-19. The table came from immunoSEQ multiplex PCR; TCRdb's copy has only in-frame clones and leaves some out. Among over 250,000 clones listed, roughly 89% were seen once. Sequenced sample: peripheral blood. All receptors derive from a man aged 50-60 years with acute or convalescent COVID-19.

A single count supports this clone. The CDR3 reads CASSSSPQGNNSPLHF. The CDR3 region has the DNA TGTGCCAGCAGCTCCTCCCCACAGGGGAATAATTCACCCCTCCACTTT. This chain uses TRBV5-4 with TRBJ1-6; 7 nucleotides match TRBD1. V was pared by 3 bases and J by 5 bases, with 8 bases of the junction left unmatched. Germline lookup yields CDR1 SGHNT and CDR2 YYREEE (reference sequence). The CDR3 sequence is 16 residues long.

V gene TRBV21-1 combines with J gene TRBJ2-7; TRBD2, as called in the table, went unchecked against the DNA. TRBV21-1 represents a pseudogene. The length of the CDR3 is 19 residues. This CDR3 reads CASSKKLGKSGASSYEQYF. The DNA of the CDR3 is TGTGCCAGCAGCAAGAAGTTGGGGAAAAGCGGGGCTAGCTCCTACGAGCAGTACTTC.

The chain links TRBV12-3 or TRBV12-4 to TRBJ1-1, with unresolved D. Trimming took off 6 bases at V and 6 bases at J, with 14 bases between the two ends. There are 13 residues in the CDR3. As DNA, the CDR3 is TGTGCCAGCAGCCCAACGGGGATCGCTGAAGCTTTCTTT. As protein: CASSPTGIAEAFF.

The gene calls are TRBV5-1 and TRBJ2-3; the match to TRBD2 covers 9 bases. CDR1 is SGHRS and CDR2 is YFSETQ in the germline V gene. The junction had 9 bases not matched to a gene; V was cut back by 4 bases and J by 0 bases. The CDR3 has 17 amino acids. The CDR3 nucleotides read TGCGCCAGCAGCGGGGGCGCGGGGGGGACTAGCACAGATACGCAGTATTTT. Translating it yields CASSGGAGGTSTDTQYF.

The chain couples TRBV6-5 to TRBJ2-5, with a tentative D call TRBD2 (6 bases). Between the trimmed V and J ends, which lost 8 bases and 7 bases, there was a span of 20 bases. Looked up from germline, CDR1 is MNHEY and CDR2 is SVGAGI. The CDR3 covers 14 residues. This chain's CDR3 is CASLQRALLRTQYF. CDR3 bases: TGTGCCAGCCTCCAGCGGGCACTGCTCCGGACCCAGTACTTC.

The chain joins TRBV2 to TRBJ2-5; D might be TRBD2 (6 bases). There are 14 residues in the CDR3. Germline V CDR1 and CDR2: SNHLY, FYNNEI. V shed 3 bases and J shed 5 bases, with 13 bases lying between them. CDR3 DNA sequence: TGTGCCAGCAGTGATCGCGGGAACGGGGAGACCCAGTACTTC. Its protein is CASSDRGNGETQYF.

Written as DNA, the CDR3 is TGTGCTAGTGCCCAAGCTAGGGGAATAGGATACAATGAGCAGTTCTTC. Its translation is CASAQARGIGYNEQFF. V usage is TRBV12-5 and J usage is TRBJ2-1; the D gene is possibly TRBD1 (5 bases). Trimming pared 7 bases from V and 4 bases from J, leaving 20 bases between. Germline V gene data show CDR1 as LGHNT and CDR2 as FRNRAP. The CDR3 spans 16 residues.

V gene TRBV12-5 combines with J gene TRBJ1-5; 7 bases line up with TRBD1. The CDR3 extends over 14 amino acids. From germline, CDR1 is LGHNT and CDR2 FRNRAP. V was clipped by 6 bases and J by 3 bases; unmatched bases: 5. CDR3 bases: TGTGCTAGTGGCACCGGACAGGACAATCAGCCCCAGCATTTT. It encodes CASGTGQDNQPQHF.

J is TRBJ2-7 and V is TRBV10-3; no reliable D call. CDR3 size: 13 residues. Germline CDR1 is ENHRY and CDR2 is SYGVKD. The V and J ends lost 5 bases and 0 bases respectively, with 8 bases between them. The CDR3 sequence: CAISPPGSYEQYF. CDR3 in DNA: TGTGCCATCAGTCCTCCGGGCTCCTACGAGCAGTACTTC.

The chain carries TRBV11-1 and TRBJ2-2, with 8 bases fitting TRBD1. The CDR3 is made up of 15 amino acids. V was pared by 5 bases and J by 2 bases, with 4 bases of the junction left unmatched. Germline V gene sequence: CDR1 SGHAT, CDR2 FQDESV (reference sequence). CDR3 DNA: TGTGCCAGCAGCCCCAGGGGGCTAAACACCGGGGAGCTGTTTTTT. It translates to CASSPRGLNTGELFF.

The chain uses TRBV13 and TRBJ1-2; D ambiguous. Germline CDR1 and CDR2: PRHDT and FYEKMQ (reference sequence). The V end was cut by 0 bases, the J end by 0 bases, with 14 bases between. The CDR3 totals 17 residues. CDR3: CASSLGLLASANYGYTF. As DNA, the CDR3 is TGTGCCAGCAGCTTAGGCCTTCTTGCCTCGGCTAACTATGGCTACACCTTC.

This sequence joins TRBV4-1 and TRBJ2-3, with 8 bases lining up with TRBD2. CDR3 length equals 17 residues. Per germline, CDR1 MGHRA and CDR2 YSYEKL. The junction had 12 bases not matched to a gene; V was cut back by 4 bases and J by 3 bases. CDR3 protein: CASSPLLQRGLTDTQYF. CDR3 DNA: TGCGCCAGCAGCCCCCTTCTACAGCGGGGGTTAACAGATACGCAGTATTTT.